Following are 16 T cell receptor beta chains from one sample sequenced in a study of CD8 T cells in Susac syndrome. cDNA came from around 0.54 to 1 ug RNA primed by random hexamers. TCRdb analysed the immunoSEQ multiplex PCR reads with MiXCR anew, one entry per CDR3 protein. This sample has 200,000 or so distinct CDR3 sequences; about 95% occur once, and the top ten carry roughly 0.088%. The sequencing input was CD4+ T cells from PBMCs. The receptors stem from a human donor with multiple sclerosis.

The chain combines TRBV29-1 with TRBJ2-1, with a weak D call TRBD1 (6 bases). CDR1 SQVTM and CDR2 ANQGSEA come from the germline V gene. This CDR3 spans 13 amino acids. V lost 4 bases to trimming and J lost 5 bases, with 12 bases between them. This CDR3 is CSVVRTANNEQFF. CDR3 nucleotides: TGCAGCGTTGTCAGGACAGCAAACAATGAGCAGTTCTTC.

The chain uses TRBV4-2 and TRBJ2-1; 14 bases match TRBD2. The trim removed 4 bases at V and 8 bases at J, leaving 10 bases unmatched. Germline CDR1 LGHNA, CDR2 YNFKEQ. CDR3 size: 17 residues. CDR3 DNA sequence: TGTGCCAGCAGCCCTACCATGACTAGCGGGGGGGCTGATGAGCAGTTCTTC. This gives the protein CASSPTMTSGGADEQFF.

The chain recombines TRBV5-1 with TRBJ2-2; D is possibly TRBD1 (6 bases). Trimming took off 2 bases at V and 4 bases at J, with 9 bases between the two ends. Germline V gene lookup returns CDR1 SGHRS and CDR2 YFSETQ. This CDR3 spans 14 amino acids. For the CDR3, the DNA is TGCGCCAGCAGCTTCTTGACAGGCACCGGGGAGCTGTTTTTT. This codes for CASSFLTGTGELFF.

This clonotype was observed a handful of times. CDR3 DNA sequence: TGTGCCAGCAGCCAAGATTTGTCTTCACCCCTCCACTTT. The encoded protein is CASSQDLSSPLHF. V gene TRBV3-1 combines with J gene TRBJ1-6; D is ambiguous. The V gene lost 0 bases and the J gene lost 9 bases, with 6 bases spanning the gap. This CDR3 is built from 13 residues. CDR1 and CDR2 (germline): LGHDT, YNNKEL (reference sequence). Looking up the rest from reference TRBV3-1 and TRBJ1-6 gives the full variable domain: DTAVSQTPKYLVTQMGNDKSIKCEQNLGHDTMYWYKQDSKKFLKIMFSYNNKELIINETVPNRFSPKSPDKAHLNLHINSLELGDSAVYFCASSQDLSSPLHFGNGTRLTVT.

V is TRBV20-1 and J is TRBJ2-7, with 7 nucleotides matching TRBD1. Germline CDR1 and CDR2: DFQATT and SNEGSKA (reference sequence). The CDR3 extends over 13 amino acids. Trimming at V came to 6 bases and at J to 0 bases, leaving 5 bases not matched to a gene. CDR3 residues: CSAMTGTSYEQYF. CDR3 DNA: TGCAGTGCCATGACAGGGACCTCCTACGAGCAGTACTTC.

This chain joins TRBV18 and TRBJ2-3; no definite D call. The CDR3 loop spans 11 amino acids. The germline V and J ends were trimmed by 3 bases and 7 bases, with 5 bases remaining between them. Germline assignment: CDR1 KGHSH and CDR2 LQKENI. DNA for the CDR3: TGTGCCAGCTCACCGGGAAATACGCAGTATTTT. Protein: CASSPGNTQYF.

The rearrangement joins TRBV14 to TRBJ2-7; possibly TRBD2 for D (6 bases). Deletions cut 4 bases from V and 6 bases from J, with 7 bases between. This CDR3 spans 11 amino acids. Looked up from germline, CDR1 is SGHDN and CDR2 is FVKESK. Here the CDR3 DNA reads TGTGCCAGCAGCCGGGGGGTCGAGCAGTACTTC. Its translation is CASSRGVEQYF.

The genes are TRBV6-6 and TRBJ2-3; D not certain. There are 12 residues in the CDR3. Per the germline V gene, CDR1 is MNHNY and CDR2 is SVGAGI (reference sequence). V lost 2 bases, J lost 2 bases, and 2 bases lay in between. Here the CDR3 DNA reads TGTGCCAGCAGTTACCTCACAGATACGCAGTATTTT. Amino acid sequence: CASSYLTDTQYF.

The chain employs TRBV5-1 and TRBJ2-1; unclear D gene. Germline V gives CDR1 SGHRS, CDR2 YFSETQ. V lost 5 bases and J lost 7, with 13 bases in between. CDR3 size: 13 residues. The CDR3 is CASSISLRNEQFF. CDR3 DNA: TGCGCCAGCAGTATATCTTTAAGGAATGAGCAGTTCTTC.

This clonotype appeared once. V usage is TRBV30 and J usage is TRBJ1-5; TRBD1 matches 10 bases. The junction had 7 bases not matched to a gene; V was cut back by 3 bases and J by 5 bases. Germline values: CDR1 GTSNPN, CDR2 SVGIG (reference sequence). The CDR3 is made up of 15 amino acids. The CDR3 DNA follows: TGTGCCTGGAGCCGTGGACAGGGGGACGATCAGCCCCAGCATTTT. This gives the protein CAWSRGQGDDQPQHF.

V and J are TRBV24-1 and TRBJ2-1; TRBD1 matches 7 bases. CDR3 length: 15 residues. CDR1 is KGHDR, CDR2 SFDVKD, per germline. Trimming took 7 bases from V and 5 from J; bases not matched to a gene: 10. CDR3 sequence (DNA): TGTGCCACCAGCGAAGGGGGCTTTAGTAACAATGAGCAGTTCTTC. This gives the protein CATSEGGFSNNEQFF.

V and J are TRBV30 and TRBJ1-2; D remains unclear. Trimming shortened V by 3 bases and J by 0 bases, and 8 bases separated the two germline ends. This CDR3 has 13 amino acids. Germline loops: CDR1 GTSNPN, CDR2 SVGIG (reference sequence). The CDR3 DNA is TGTGCCTGGAGGAGGGATACTAACTATGGCTACACCTTC. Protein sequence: CAWRRDTNYGYTF.

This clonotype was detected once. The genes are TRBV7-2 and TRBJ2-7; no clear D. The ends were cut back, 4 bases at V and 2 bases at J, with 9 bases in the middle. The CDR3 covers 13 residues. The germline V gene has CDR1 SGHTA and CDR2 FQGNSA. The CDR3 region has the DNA TGTGCCAGCAGCTCTCTACCAACCTACGAGCAGTACTTC. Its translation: CASSSLPTYEQYF.

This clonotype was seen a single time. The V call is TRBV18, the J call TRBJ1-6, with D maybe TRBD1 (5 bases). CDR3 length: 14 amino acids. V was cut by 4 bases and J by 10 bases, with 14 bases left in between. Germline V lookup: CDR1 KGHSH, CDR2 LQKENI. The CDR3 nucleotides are TGTGCCAGCTCACGAAACAGGTTTCCGTCACCCCTCCACTTT. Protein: CASSRNRFPSPLHF.

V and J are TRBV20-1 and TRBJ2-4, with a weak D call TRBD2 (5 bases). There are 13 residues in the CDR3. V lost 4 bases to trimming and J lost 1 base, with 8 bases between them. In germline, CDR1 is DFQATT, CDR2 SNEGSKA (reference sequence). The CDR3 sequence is CSATEEAKNIQYF. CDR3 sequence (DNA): TGCAGTGCTACGGAGGAGGCCAAAAACATTCAGTACTTC.

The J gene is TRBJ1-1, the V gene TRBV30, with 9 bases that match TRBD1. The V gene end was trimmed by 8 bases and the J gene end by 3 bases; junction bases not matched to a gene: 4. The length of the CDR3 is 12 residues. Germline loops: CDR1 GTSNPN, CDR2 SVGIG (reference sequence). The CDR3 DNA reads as TGTGCCGGGGACAGGGCGGACACTGAAGCTTTCTTT. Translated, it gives CAGDRADTEAFF.